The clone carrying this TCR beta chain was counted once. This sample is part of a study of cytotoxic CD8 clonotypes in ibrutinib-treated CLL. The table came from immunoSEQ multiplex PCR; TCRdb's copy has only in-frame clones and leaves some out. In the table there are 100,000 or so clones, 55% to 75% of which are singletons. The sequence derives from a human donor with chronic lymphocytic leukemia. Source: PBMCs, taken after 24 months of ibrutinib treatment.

This chain's CDR3 is CARSSGNTGELFF. The CDR3 DNA reads TGTGCCCGATCTAGCGGGAACACCGGGGAGCTGTTTTTT. The chain employs TRBV30 and TRBJ2-2, with 7 nucleotides matching TRBD2. Germline V lookup: CDR1 GTSNPN, CDR2 SVGIG (reference sequence). This CDR3 has 13 residues. After removal of 8 bases from V and 1 base from J, the junction contained 4 bases not matched to a gene.